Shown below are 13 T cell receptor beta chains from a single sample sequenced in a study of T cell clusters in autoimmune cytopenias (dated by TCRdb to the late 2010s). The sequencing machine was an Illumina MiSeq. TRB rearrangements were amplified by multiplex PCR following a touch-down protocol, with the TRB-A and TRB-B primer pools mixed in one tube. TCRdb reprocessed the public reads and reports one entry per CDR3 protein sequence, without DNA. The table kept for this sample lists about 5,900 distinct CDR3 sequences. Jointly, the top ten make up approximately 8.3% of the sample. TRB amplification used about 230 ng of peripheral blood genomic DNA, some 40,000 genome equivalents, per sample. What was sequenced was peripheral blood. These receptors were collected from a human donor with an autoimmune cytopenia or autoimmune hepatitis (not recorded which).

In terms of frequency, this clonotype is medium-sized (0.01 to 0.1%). CDR3 sequence: CASSPGMAGAGDTQYF. The rearrangement uses TRBV18 and TRBJ2-3; TCRdb outputs TRBD2, but without DNA this stays unchecked. This CDR3 has 16 residues. The germline gives CDR1 KGHSH, CDR2 LQKENI.

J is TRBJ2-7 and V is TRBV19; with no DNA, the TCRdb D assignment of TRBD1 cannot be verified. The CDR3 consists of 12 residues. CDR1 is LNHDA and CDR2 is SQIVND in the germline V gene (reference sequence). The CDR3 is CASSIADNEQYF.

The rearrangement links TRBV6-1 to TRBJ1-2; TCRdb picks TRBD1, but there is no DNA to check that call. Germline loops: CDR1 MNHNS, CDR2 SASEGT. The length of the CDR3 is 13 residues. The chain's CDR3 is CASRPLQGPGYTF.

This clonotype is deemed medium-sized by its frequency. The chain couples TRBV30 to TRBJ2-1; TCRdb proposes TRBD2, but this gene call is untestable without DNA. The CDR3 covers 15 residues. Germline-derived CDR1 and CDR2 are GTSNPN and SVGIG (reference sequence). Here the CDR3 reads CAWSSKRGFYNEQFF.

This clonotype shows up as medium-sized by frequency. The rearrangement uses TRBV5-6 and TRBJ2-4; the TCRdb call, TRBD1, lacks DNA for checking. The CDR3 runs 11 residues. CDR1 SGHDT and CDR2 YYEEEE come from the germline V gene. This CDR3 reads CAHSSFRVSDF.

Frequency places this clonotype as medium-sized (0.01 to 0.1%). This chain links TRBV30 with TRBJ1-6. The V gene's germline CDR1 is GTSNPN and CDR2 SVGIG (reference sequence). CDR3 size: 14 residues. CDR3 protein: CAWSEGLSASPLHF.

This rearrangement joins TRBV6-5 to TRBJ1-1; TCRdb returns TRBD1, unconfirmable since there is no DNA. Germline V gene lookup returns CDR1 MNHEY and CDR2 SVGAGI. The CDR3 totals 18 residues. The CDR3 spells CASSSYRAGTGRNTEAFF.

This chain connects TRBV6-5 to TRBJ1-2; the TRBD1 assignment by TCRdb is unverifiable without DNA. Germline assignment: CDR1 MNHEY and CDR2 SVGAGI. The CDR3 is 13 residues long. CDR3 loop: CASSYSQGDAYTF.

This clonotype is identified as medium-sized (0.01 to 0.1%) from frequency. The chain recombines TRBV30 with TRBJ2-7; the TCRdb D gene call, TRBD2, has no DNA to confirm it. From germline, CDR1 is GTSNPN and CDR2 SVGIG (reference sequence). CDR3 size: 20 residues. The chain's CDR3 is CAWRHLPSGLAGEFGYEQYF.

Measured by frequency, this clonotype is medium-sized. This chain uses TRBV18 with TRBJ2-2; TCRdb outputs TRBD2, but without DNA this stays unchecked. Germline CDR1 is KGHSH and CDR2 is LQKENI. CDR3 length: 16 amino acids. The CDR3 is CASSPRAGGPSGELFF.

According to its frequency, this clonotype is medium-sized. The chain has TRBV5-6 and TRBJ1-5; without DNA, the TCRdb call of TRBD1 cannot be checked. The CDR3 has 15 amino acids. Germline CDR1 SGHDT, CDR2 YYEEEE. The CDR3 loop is CASSRRGRLNQPQHF.

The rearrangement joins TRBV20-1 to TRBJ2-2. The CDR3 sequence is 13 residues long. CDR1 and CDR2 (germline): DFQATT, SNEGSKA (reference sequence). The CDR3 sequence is CSAPQTLSGELFF.

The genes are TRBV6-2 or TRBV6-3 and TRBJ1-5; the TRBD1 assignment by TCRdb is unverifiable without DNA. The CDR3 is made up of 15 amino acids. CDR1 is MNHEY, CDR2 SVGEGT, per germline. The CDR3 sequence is CASSYGTGSNQPQHF.